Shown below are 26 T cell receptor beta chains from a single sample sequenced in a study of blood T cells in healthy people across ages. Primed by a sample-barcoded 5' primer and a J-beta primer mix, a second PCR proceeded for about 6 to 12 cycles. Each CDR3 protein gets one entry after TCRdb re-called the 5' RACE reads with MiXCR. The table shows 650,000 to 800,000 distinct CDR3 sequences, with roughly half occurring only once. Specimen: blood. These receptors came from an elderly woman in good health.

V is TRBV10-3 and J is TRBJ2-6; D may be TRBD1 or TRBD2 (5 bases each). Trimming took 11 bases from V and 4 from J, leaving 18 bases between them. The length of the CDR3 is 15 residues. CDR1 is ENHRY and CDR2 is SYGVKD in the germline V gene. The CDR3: CAADSGPPGANVLTF. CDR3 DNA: TGTGCCGCCGACAGCGGCCCACCCGGGGCCAACGTCCTGACTTTC.

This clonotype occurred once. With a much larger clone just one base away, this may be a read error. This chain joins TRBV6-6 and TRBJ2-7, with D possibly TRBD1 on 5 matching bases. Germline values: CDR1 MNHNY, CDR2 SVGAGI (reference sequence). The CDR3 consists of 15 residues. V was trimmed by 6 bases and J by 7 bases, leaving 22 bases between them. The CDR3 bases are TGTGCCAGCAGCCACGACAGTTACTCCTACAATGAGCAGTACTTC. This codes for CASSHDSYSYNEQYF.

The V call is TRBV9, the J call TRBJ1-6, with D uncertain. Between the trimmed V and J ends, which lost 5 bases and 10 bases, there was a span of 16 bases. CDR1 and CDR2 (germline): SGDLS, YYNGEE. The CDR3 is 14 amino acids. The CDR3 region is CASSSGPETSPLHF. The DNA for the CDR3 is TGTGCCAGCAGTAGCGGACCCGAGACCTCACCCCTCCACTTT.

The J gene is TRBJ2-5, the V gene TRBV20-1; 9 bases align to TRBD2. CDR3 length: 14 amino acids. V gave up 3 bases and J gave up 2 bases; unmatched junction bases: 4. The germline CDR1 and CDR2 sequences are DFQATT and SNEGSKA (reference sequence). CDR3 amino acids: CSARPLAGQETQYF. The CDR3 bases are TGCAGTGCTAGGCCGCTAGCGGGACAAGAGACCCAGTACTTC.

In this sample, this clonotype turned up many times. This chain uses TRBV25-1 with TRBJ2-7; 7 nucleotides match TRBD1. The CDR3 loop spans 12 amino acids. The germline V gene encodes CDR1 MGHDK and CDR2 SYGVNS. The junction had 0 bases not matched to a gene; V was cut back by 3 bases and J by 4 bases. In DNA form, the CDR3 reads TGTGCCAGCAGTGACAGGGGGTACGAGCAGTACTTC. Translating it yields CASSDRGYEQYF.

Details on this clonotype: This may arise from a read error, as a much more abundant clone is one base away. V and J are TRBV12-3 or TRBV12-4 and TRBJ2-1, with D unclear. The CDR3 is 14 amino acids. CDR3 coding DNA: TGTGCCAGCAGTTTGGGTTACTCCTGCAATGAGCAGTTCTTC. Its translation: CASSLGYSCNEQFF.

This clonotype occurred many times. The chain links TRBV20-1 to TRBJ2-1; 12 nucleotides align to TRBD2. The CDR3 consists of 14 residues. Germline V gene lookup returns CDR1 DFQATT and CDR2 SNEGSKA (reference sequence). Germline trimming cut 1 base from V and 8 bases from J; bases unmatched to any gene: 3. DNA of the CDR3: TGCAGTGCTAGAGGACTAGCGGGGGTCTATGAGCAGTTCTTC. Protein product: CSARGLAGVYEQFF.

The DNA for the CDR3 is TGCAGCGTTGAAGATCAGAAGCATTACAATGAGCAGTTCTTC. Translated, it gives CSVEDQKHYNEQFF. The chain recombines TRBV29-1 with TRBJ2-1, with D unclear. CDR1 is SQVTM, CDR2 ANQGSEA, per germline. The V end was cut by 0 bases, the J end by 4 bases, with 10 bases between. The CDR3 has 14 residues.

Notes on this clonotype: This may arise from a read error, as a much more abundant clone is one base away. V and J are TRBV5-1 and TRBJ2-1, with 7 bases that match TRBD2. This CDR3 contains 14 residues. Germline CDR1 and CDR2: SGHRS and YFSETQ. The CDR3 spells CVSSLASGNNEQFF. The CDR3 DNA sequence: TGCGTCAGCAGCTTGGCTAGCGGAAACAATGAGCAGTTCTTC.

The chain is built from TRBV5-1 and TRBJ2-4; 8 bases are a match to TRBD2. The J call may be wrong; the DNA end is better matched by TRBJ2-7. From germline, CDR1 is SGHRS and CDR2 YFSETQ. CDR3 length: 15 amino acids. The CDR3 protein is CASSFERESTYEQYF. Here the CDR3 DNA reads TGCGCCAGCAGCTTCGAGCGGGAGTCAACCTACGAGCAGTACTTC.

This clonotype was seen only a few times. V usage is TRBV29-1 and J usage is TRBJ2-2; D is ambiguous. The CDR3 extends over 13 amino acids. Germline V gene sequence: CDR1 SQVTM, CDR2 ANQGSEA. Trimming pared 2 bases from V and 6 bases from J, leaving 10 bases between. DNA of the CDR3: TGCAGCGTTGAAAGGGCCAGACCCGGGGAGCTGTTTTTT. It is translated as CSVERARPGELFF.

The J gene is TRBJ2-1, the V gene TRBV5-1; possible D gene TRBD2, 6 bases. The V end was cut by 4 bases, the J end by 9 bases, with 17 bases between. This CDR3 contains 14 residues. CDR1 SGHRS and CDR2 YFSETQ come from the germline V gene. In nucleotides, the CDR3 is TGCGCCAGCAGCCCGGGACCTGAGGGAGGTGAGCAGTTCTTC. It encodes CASSPGPEGGEQFF.

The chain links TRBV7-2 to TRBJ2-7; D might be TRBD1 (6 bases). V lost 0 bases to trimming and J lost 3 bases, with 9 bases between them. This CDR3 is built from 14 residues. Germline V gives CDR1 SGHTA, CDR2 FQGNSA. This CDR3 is CASSLAAGDYEQYF. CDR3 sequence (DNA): TGTGCCAGCAGCTTAGCGGCAGGGGACTACGAGCAGTACTTC.

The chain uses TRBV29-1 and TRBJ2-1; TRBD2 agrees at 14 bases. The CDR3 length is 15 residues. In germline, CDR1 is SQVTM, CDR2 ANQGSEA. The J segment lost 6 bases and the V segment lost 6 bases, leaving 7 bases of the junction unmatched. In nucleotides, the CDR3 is TGCAGCGTCGCGGGACTAGCGGGAGTATTCAATGAGCAGTTCTTC. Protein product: CSVAGLAGVFNEQFF.

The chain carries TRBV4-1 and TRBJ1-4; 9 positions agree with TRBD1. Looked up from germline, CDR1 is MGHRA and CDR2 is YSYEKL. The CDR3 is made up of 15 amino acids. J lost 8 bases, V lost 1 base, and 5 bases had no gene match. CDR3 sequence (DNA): TGCGCCAGCAGCCAAGTGGGGACAGGGTTCGAAAAACTGTTTTTT. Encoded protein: CASSQVGTGFEKLFF.

DNA of the CDR3: TGTGCCAGCAGCCGTGCGACTAGCGGGACAGATACGCAGTATTTT. Its protein is CASSRATSGTDTQYF. This sequence joins TRBV7-9 and TRBJ2-3, with TRBD2 matching over 10 bases. The CDR3 totals 15 residues. The germline CDR1 and CDR2 sequences are SEHNR and FQNEAQ (reference sequence). V lost 5 bases, J lost 3 bases, and 5 bases stayed unmatched.

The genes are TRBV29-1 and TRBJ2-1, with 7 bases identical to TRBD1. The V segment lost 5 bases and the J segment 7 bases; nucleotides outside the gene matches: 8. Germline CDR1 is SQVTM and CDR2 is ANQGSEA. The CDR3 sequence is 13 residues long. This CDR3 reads CSVKGGLGNEQFF. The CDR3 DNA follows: TGCAGCGTTAAAGGGGGCTTAGGGAATGAGCAGTTCTTC.

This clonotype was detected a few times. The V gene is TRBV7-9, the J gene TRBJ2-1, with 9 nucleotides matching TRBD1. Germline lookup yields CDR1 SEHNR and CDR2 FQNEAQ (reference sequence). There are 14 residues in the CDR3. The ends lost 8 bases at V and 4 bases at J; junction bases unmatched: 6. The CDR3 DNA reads TGTGCCAGCGCCAAGACAGGGGGTTACAATGAGCAGTTCTTC. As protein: CASAKTGGYNEQFF.

This chain's CDR3 is CASSLQGGPYYGYTF. As DNA, the CDR3 is TGTGCCAGCAGCTTACAGGGCGGTCCTTACTATGGCTACACCTTC. The chain carries TRBV7-8 and TRBJ1-2, with a tentative D call TRBD1 (5 bases). Looked up from germline, CDR1 is SGHVS and CDR2 is FQNEAQ. Trimming stripped 2 bases from V and 3 bases from J, with 13 bases between. The CDR3 totals 15 residues.

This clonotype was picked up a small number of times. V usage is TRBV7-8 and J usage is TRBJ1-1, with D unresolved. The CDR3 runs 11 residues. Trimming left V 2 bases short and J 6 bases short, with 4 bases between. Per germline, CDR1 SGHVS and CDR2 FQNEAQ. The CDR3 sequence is CASSLYAEAFF. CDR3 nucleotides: TGTGCCAGCAGCTTATATGCTGAAGCTTTCTTT.

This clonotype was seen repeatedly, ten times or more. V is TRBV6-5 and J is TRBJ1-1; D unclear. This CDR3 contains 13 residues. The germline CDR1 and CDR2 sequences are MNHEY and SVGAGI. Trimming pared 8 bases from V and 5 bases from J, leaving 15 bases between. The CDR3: CASRTTYRTEAFF. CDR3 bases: TGTGCCAGCCGGACGACGTACCGAACTGAAGCTTTCTTT.

The CDR3 loop reads CASSSLAGGTRETQYF. In DNA, the CDR3 is TGTGCCAGCAGCTCTCTAGCGGGGGGGACCCGAGAGACCCAGTACTTC. This rearrangement joins TRBV5-4 to TRBJ2-5; 12 bases are a match to TRBD2. V gave up 3 bases and J gave up 4 bases; unmatched junction bases: 7. The CDR3 has 16 residues. Germline values: CDR1 SGHNT, CDR2 YYREEE (reference sequence).

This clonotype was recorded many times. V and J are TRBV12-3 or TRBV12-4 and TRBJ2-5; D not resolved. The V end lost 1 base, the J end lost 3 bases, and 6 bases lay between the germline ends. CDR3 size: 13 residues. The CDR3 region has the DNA TGTGCCAGCAGTTTAGTGACAAAAGAGACCCAGTACTTC. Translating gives CASSLVTKETQYF.

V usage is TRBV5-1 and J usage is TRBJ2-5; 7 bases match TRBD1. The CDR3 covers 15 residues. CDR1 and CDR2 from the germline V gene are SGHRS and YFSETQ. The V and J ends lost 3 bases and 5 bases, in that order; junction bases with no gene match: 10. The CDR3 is CASSSGQASGETQYF. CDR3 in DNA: TGCGCCAGCAGCTCCGGACAGGCAAGTGGGGAGACCCAGTACTTC.

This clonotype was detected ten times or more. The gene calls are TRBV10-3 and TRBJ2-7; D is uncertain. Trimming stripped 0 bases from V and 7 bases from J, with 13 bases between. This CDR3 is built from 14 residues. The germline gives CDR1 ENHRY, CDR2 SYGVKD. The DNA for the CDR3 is TGTGCCATCAGTGAGTCGAAGGCAGCCCAAGAGCAGTACTTC. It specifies CAISESKAAQEQYF.

Here the CDR3 reads CASSHHVSGLAGNSGYEQYF. In nucleotides, the CDR3 is TGTGCCAGCAGCCATCATGTCTCGGGACTAGCGGGAAACAGCGGCTACGAGCAGTACTTC. V gene TRBV3-1 combines with J gene TRBJ2-7; 13 bases agree with TRBD2. The CDR3 contains 20 residues. Per germline, CDR1 LGHDT and CDR2 YNNKEL (reference sequence). V shed 3 bases and J 3 bases; nucleotides not matched to a gene: 17.